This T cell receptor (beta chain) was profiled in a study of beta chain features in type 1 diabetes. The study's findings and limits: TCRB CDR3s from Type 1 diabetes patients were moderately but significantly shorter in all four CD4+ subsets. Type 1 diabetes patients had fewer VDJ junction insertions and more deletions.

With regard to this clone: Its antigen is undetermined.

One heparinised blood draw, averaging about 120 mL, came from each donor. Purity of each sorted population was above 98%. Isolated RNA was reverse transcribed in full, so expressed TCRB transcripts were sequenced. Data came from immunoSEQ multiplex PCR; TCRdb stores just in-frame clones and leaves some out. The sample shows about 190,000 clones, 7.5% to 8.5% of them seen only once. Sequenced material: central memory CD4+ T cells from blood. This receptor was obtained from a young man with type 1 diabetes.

The CDR3 DNA follows: TGTGCCAGCAGCTACGGACAGGGGGGCGAGCAGTACTTC. This translates into CASSYGQGGEQYF. The J gene is TRBJ2-7, the V gene TRBV7-9; 10 bases map to TRBD1. V was clipped by 4 bases and J by 6 bases; unmatched bases: 3. Germline V gives CDR1 SEHNR, CDR2 FQNEAQ (reference sequence). The CDR3 covers 13 residues.